A selection of T cell receptor beta chains follows, all from one sample in a study of PD-L1 blockade in urothelial cancer. Sequencing was performed with immunoSEQ multiplex PCR; in TCRdb, only in-frame clones are kept and a portion is missing. Among roughly 130,000 clones listed, 84% were seen once. The sample here was PBMCs, taken around atezolizumab (anti-PD-L1) treatment. The receptors here all came from a man aged 50-59 years with urothelial cancer. The CDR3 runs from the conserved cysteine through the conserved F or W. The D gene is left open where the match is weak. The listing skips clone size in some rows; elsewhere it reads once, few, many or a size class.

D: TRBD2; V: TRBV5-1; J: TRBJ2-3; size: -; DNA: TGCGCCAGCAGCAATCCGGGACTAGCGGGAGTGTTGGATTATACGCAGTATTTT; CDR3: CASSNPGLAGVLDYTQYF
D: -; V: TRBV19; J: TRBJ1-2; size: -; DNA: TGTGCCAGTAGACAACGGGAAGCTAACTATGGCTACACCTTC; CDR3: CASRQREANYGYTF
D: -; V: TRBV5-1; J: TRBJ2-2; size: -; DNA: TGCGCCAGCAGCTTACAGGGGAACACCGGGGAGCTGTTTTTT; CDR3: CASSLQGNTGELFF
D: TRBD1; V: TRBV5-1; J: TRBJ2-5; size: -; DNA: TGCGCCAGCAGCTTGGTACCCGACAGGGAAGAGACCCAGTACTTC; CDR3: CASSLVPDREETQYF
D: TRBD1; V: TRBV9; J: TRBJ2-7; size: -; DNA: TGTGCCAGCAGCGTAGTTGGGACAGGGGTGATCGACGAGCAGTACTTC; CDR3: CASSVVGTGVIDEQYF
D: -; V: TRBV7-8; J: TRBJ2-3; size: -; DNA: TGTGCCAGCGCGGGATGGGCAGATACGCAGTATTTT; CDR3: CASAGWADTQYF
D: -; V: TRBV7-2; J: TRBJ2-3; size: -; DNA: TGTGCCAGCAGCTCCCAAGCGAGAAGCACAGATACGCAGTATTTT; CDR3: CASSSQARSTDTQYF
D: -; V: TRBV4-2; J: TRBJ2-3; size: -; DNA: TGTGCCAGCAGCCAAGAAGGGCGGGACAGTAGCACAGATACGCAGTATTTT; CDR3: CASSQEGRDSSTDTQYF
D: -; V: TRBV18; J: TRBJ2-5; size: -; DNA: TGTGCCAGCTCTGGCACCACGGGGAAAGAGACCCAGTACTTC; CDR3: CASSGTTGKETQYF
D: -; V: TRBV11-2; J: TRBJ1-5; size: -; DNA: TGTGCCAGCAGCTTTGGGGCAAATCAGCCCCAGCATTTT; CDR3: CASSFGANQPQHF
D: -; V: TRBV5-1; J: TRBJ2-3; size: -; DNA: TGCGCCAGCAGCTACACAGGAGATACGCAGTATTTT; CDR3: CASSYTGDTQYF
D: -; V: TRBV7-2; J: TRBJ2-2; size: few; DNA: TGTGCCAGCAGCTTTAGCGGAAACACCGGGGAGCTGTTTTTT; CDR3: CASSFSGNTGELFF
D: -; V: TRBV27; J: TRBJ2-7; size: -; DNA: TGTGCCAGCAGTTTATCTGGTGGGAGGAATTTCCACGAGCAGTACTTC; CDR3: CASSLSGGRNFHEQYF
D: -; V: TRBV30; J: TRBJ1-3; size: few; DNA: TGTGCCTGGAGTGGAGGCTGGAACACCATATATTTT; CDR3: CAWSGGWNTIYF
D: -; V: TRBV19; J: TRBJ1-1; size: -; DNA: TGTGCCAGTAGTATTCAGGGTTTGAACACTGAAGCTTTCTTT; CDR3: CASSIQGLNTEAFF
D: TRBD1; V: TRBV29-1; J: TRBJ1-1; size: -; DNA: TGCAGCGTCCGACAGGGGGTGCCCACTGAAGCTTTCTTT; CDR3: CSVRQGVPTEAFF
D: TRBD2; V: TRBV4-1; J: TRBJ2-1; size: -; DNA: TGCGCCAGCAGCCAGGGACTAGCGGCCGTGAACAATGAGCAGTTCTTC; CDR3: CASSQGLAAVNNEQFF
D: -; V: TRBV6-5; J: TRBJ2-7; size: -; DNA: TGTGCCAGCAGTTCCCCAATACTAGTATCCGAGCAGTACTTC; CDR3: CASSSPILVSEQYF
D: TRBD1; V: TRBV28; J: TRBJ1-2; size: -; DNA: TGTGCCAGCAGTTTCGAGGGACAGATCTATGGCTACACCTTC; CDR3: CASSFEGQIYGYTF
D: TRBD1; V: TRBV19; J: TRBJ2-5; size: -; DNA: TGTGCCAGTAGTATTCGGACAGGGCTTCAAGAGACCCAGTACTTC; CDR3: CASSIRTGLQETQYF
D: TRBD1; V: TRBV9; J: TRBJ2-5; size: -; DNA: TGTGCCAGCAGCGTAGCAGGGACAGGCCAAGAGACCCAGTACTTC; CDR3: CASSVAGTGQETQYF
D: TRBD2; V: TRBV28; J: TRBJ2-2; size: -; DNA: TGTGCCAGCAGGCAGACTAGCGGGAGTCCCGGGGAGCTGTTTTTT; CDR3: CASRQTSGSPGELFF
D: TRBD2; V: TRBV7-3; J: TRBJ2-1; size: once; DNA: TGTGCCAGCAGCTTAATGAGTCTAGCGGGAGGGGAAAAGCAGTTCTTC; CDR3: CASSLMSLAGGEKQFF
D: TRBD1; V: TRBV14; J: TRBJ1-2; size: -; DNA: TGTGCCAGCAGCCAACTGGACAGGGGGTCTTATGGCTACACCTTC; CDR3: CASSQLDRGSYGYTF
D: TRBD1; V: TRBV6-6; J: TRBJ1-3; size: -; DNA: TGTGCCAGCAGTTACTTGACAGGGCCAGGAAACACCATATATTTT; CDR3: CASSYLTGPGNTIYF
D: TRBD2; V: TRBV19; J: TRBJ2-2; size: -; DNA: TGTGCCAGTACTTCGCGGACTAGCGGGAGGGTTAGCACCGGGGAGCTGTTTTTT; CDR3: CASTSRTSGRVSTGELFF
D: -; V: TRBV11-2; J: TRBJ1-1; size: -; DNA: TGTGCCAGCAGCTTAACCCCGGGGAACACTGAAGCTTTCTTT; CDR3: CASSLTPGNTEAFF
D: -; V: TRBV6-5; J: TRBJ1-4; size: -; DNA: TGTGCCAGCAGAGGGACAATTAATGAAAAACTGTTTTTT; CDR3: CASRGTINEKLFF
D: -; V: TRBV6-1; J: TRBJ2-5; size: -; DNA: TGTGCCAGCAGGAGTGGCTACCAGGGCTTAGAGACCCAGTACTTC; CDR3: CASRSGYQGLETQYF
D: -; V: TRBV6-4; J: TRBJ2-3; size: -; DNA: TGTGCCAGCAGTGATCGGGGGGCTGGAACAGATACGCAGTATTTT; CDR3: CASSDRGAGTDTQYF
D: -; V: TRBV7-9; J: TRBJ1-2; size: few; DNA: TGTGCCAGCAGCGGGTCAGGGATCAGTGGCTACACCTTC; CDR3: CASSGSGISGYTF
D: TRBD1; V: TRBV28; J: TRBJ1-5; size: -; DNA: TGTGCCAGCAGTACCCGTGTTAGGGACAGCAGAACTTATAGCAATCAGCCCCAGCATTTT; CDR3: CASSTRVRDSRTYSNQPQHF
D: -; V: TRBV19; J: TRBJ2-3; size: few; DNA: TGTGCCAGTCGAGGCGGGGGCACAGATACGCAGTATTTT; CDR3: CASRGGGTDTQYF
D: -; V: TRBV7-2; J: TRBJ2-3; size: once; DNA: TGTGCCAGCAGCTTAAGCTCGGGCACAGATACGCAGTATTTT; CDR3: CASSLSSGTDTQYF
D: TRBD1; V: TRBV27; J: TRBJ1-5; size: -; DNA: TGTGCCAGCAGTCTCACAGGGGGCGATCAGCCCCAGCATTTT; CDR3: CASSLTGGDQPQHF
D: TRBD2; V: TRBV7-2; J: TRBJ2-7; size: -; DNA: TGTGCCAGCAGTTTAACTAGCGGGAGGGCCAGAGGCTTC; CDR3: CASSLTSGRARGF
D: TRBD2; V: TRBV7-9; J: TRBJ2-5; size: -; DNA: TGTGCCAGCAGCTTCGAGCCTAGCGGGAGAGTTGAGACCCAGTACTTC; CDR3: CASSFEPSGRVETQYF
D: -; V: TRBV5-1; J: TRBJ2-2; size: -; DNA: TGCGCCAGCAGCCCAAAGACCCCCAGCGCCGGGGAGCTGTTTTTT; CDR3: CASSPKTPSAGELFF
D: -; V: TRBV5-1; J: TRBJ2-1; size: -; DNA: TGCGCCAGCAGCTTGTCCAATCACAGGGCGTTGGGCAATGAGCAGTTCTTC; CDR3: CASSLSNHRALGNEQFF
D: -; V: TRBV5-1; J: TRBJ2-3; size: -; DNA: TGCGCCAGCAGCTTGGAGGGGGGGCCAGATACGCAGTATTTT; CDR3: CASSLEGGPDTQYF
D: -; V: TRBV6-1; J: TRBJ2-1; size: -; DNA: TGTGCCAGCAGTTCCCCATACAATGAGCAGTTCTTC; CDR3: CASSSPYNEQFF
D: -; V: TRBV27; J: TRBJ1-6; size: -; DNA: TGTGCCAGCAGCCTCACAGGATACTCGGATTCACCCCTCCACTTT; CDR3: CASSLTGYSDSPLHF
D: -; V: TRBV5-4; J: TRBJ1-3; size: -; DNA: TGTGCCAGCAGCTTAGGGGGGGTTGGAAACACCATATATTTT; CDR3: CASSLGGVGNTIYF
D: -; V: TRBV28; J: TRBJ1-1; size: -; DNA: TGTGCCAGCAGAACACGGGGGAACACTGAAGCTTTCTTT; CDR3: CASRTRGNTEAFF
D: -; V: TRBV6-5; J: TRBJ1-2; size: few; DNA: TGTGCCAGCAGTTACTCACGGGGATTTGATGGCTACACCTTC; CDR3: CASSYSRGFDGYTF
D: TRBD1; V: TRBV4-1; J: TRBJ1-5; size: -; DNA: TGCGCCAGCAGCCAAGATCACAGGGGGAAGAGTCAGCCCCAGCATTTT; CDR3: CASSQDHRGKSQPQHF
D: TRBD2; V: TRBV28; J: TRBJ2-3; size: -; DNA: TGTGCCAGCAGTTTATTTCCAGCCAAGGGACTAGCGGTACGCACAGATACGCAGTATTTT; CDR3: CASSLFPAKGLAVRTDTQYF
D: -; V: TRBV7-8; J: TRBJ1-4; size: -; DNA: TGTGCCAGCAGCTTATTGACAGCAACTAATGAAAAACTGTTTTTT; CDR3: CASSLLTATNEKLFF
D: TRBD1; V: TRBV18; J: TRBJ2-3; size: -; DNA: TGTGCCAGCTCACCAGACAGGGTAACAGATACGCAGTATTTT; CDR3: CASSPDRVTDTQYF
D: TRBD2; V: TRBV5-1; J: TRBJ2-3; size: once; DNA: TGCGCCAGCAGCCTAGCGGGAGGGTATAGCACAGATACGCAGTATTTT; CDR3: CASSLAGGYSTDTQYF
D: -; V: TRBV11-2; J: TRBJ1-6; size: -; DNA: TGTGCCAGCAGCTTAGGGGCAGCCGCATCTAATTCACCCCTCCACTTT; CDR3: CASSLGAAASNSPLHF
D: TRBD1; V: TRBV19; J: TRBJ2-5; size: -; DNA: TGTGCCAGTAGTGGCTTGGGACAGGCCCAAGAGACCCAGTACTTC; CDR3: CASSGLGQAQETQYF
D: TRBD2; V: TRBV9; J: TRBJ2-2; size: -; DNA: TGTGCCAGCAGCCCATGGACTAGCGGGAGAAGGATCACCGGGGAGCTGTTTTTT; CDR3: CASSPWTSGRRITGELFF
D: TRBD1; V: TRBV6-1; J: TRBJ2-2; size: -; DNA: TGTGCCAGCAGGGACAGGACCGGGGAGCTGTTTTTT; CDR3: CASRDRTGELFF
D: -; V: TRBV6-1; J: TRBJ1-5; size: -; DNA: TGTGCCAGCAGTGAAGAATACAGAAATAGCAATCAGCCCCAGCATTTT; CDR3: CASSEEYRNSNQPQHF
D: -; V: TRBV28; J: TRBJ2-7; size: once; DNA: TGTGCCAGCAGTTTATTTGGCCAGAACTACGAGCAGTACTTC; CDR3: CASSLFGQNYEQYF
D: TRBD2; V: TRBV27; J: TRBJ2-6; size: -; DNA: TGTGCCAGCACCATGGGGACTAGCGGGAGGGGGGCCAACGTCCTGACTTTC; CDR3: CASTMGTSGRGANVLTF
D: -; V: TRBV7-9; J: TRBJ1-1; size: -; DNA: TGTGCCAGCAGCTCACCCCTGAGCGGACAGCCCACTGAAGCTTTCTTT; CDR3: CASSSPLSGQPTEAFF
D: TRBD1; V: TRBV6-5; J: TRBJ1-2; size: once; DNA: TGTGCCAGCAACGGACAGGGGGCTGGCTACACCTTC; CDR3: CASNGQGAGYTF
D: -; V: TRBV7-8; J: TRBJ1-2; size: -; DNA: TGTGCCAGCAGCCGAGACAGAGACTATGGCTACACCTTC; CDR3: CASSRDRDYGYTF